The 2 T cell receptor beta chains below were found in one sample sequenced in a study of identifying expanded T cells in peripheral blood. Assay: immunoSEQ multiplex PCR; the TCRdb copy retains only in-frame clones and omits some. The sample lists 83,000 or so clones, about 88% occurring once. The sample comprised blood. These receptors all stem from a person aged 18 to 70 in good health.

The V gene is TRBV4-1, the J gene TRBJ2-2, with a tentative D call TRBD2 (6 bases). CDR3 length: 15 amino acids. With 1 base removed from V and 4 bases from J, the gap between germline ends came to 10 bases. The germline gives CDR1 MGHRA, CDR2 YSYEKL. The CDR3 sequence is CASSQVGGVTGELFF. The CDR3 region has the DNA TGCGCCAGCAGCCAAGTGGGGGGAGTCACCGGGGAGCTGTTTTTT.

The chain is built from TRBV7-9 and TRBJ1-2; 12 positions match TRBD1. Germline trimming cut 5 bases from V and 8 bases from J; bases unmatched to any gene: 6. This CDR3 is built from 14 residues. CDR1 is SEHNR, CDR2 FQNEAQ, per germline (reference sequence). The chain's CDR3 is CASSPGQGARGYTF. The CDR3 region has the DNA TGTGCCAGCAGCCCGGGACAGGGGGCAAGGGGCTACACCTTC.